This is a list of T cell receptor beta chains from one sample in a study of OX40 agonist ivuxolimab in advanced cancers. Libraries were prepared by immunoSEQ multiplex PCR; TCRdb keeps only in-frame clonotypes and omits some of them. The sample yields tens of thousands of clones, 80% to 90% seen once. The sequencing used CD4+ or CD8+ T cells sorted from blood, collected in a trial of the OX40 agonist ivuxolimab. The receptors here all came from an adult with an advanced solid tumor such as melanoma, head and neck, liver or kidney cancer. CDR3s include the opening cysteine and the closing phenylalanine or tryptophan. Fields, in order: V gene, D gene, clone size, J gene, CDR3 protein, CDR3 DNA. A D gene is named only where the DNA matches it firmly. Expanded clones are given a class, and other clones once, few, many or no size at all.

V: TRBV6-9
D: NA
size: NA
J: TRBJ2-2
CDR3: CASRTPGPDGINTGELFF
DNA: TGTGCCAGCAGAACTCCGGGGCCAGATGGGATTAACACCGGGGAGCTGTTTTTT

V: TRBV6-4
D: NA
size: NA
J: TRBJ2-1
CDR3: CASSVYEGLVPYNEQFF
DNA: TGTGCCAGCAGTGTGTATGAGGGTTTGGTACCCTACAATGAGCAGTTCTTC

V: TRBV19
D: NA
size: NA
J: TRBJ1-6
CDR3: CASSERPGRRNSPLHF
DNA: TGTGCCAGTAGTGAGCGCCCGGGACGAAGGAATTCACCCCTCCACTTT

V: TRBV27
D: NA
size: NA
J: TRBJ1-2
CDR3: CASRALDSGYGYTF
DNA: TGTGCCAGCAGGGCTCTTGACAGCGGCTATGGCTACACCTTC

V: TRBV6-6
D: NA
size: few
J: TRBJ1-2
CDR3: CASQLQVIYGYTF
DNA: TGTGCCAGCCAACTCCAGGTGATTTATGGCTACACCTTC

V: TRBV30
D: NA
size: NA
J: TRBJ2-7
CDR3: CAWSARVGVVEQYF
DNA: TGTGCCTGGAGTGCCAGGGTCGGGGTGGTCGAGCAGTACTTC

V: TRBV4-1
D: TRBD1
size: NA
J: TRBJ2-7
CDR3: CASSQAPTGWDEQYF
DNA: TGCGCCAGCAGCCAAGCCCCGACAGGGTGGGACGAGCAGTACTTC

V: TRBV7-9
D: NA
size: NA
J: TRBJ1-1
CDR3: CASSFSNTEAFF
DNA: TGTGCCAGCAGCTTCTCGAACACTGAAGCTTTCTTT

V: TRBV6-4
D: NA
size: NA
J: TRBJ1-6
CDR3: CASSPEVNSPLHF
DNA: TGTGCCAGCAGTCCGGAGGTTAATTCACCCCTCCACTTT

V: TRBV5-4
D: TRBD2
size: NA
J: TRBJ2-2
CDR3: CASSAGGLAGFANTGELFF
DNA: TGTGCCAGCAGTGCTGGAGGGTTAGCGGGATTCGCGAACACCGGGGAGCTGTTTTTT

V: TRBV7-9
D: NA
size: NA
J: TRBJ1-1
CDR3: CASSRTAGTEAFF
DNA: TGTGCCAGCAGTAGGACCGCGGGGACTGAAGCTTTCTTT